Following are 5 T cell receptor beta chains from one sample sequenced in a study of blood T cell repertoires in COVID-19. Using immunoSEQ multiplex PCR, the repertoire was profiled, and TCRdb retains in-frame clones only, with some absent. The sample yields about 230,000 clones, approximately 80% seen once. Sequencing input: peripheral blood. The origin of the receptors is a man aged 35-49 years with acute or convalescent COVID-19.

This chain uses TRBV10-3 with TRBJ1-5; no definite D call. This CDR3 region has 14 residues. V gave up 0 bases and J gave up 8 bases, with 11 bases separating them. CDR1 is ENHRY and CDR2 is SYGVKD in the germline V gene. The CDR3 region has the DNA TGTGCCATCAGTGAGTCCCGGGAAGAAGAGCCCCAGCATTTT. Protein: CAISESREEEPQHF.

This clone has only a few counts. The chain carries TRBV6-5 and TRBJ2-3, with a weak D call TRBD1 (6 bases). The CDR3 is made up of 15 amino acids. The V end lost 5 bases, the J end lost 0 bases, and 12 bases lay between the germline ends. CDR1 MNHEY and CDR2 SVGAGI come from the germline V gene. The CDR3 coding sequence is TGTGCCAGCAGTCCAGGGGCCTCTAGCACAGATACGCAGTATTTT. Translated: CASSPGASSTDTQYF.

V gene TRBV9 combines with J gene TRBJ1-1; tentative D call: TRBD1 (6 bases). Trimming shortened V by 0 bases and J by 11 bases, and 20 bases separated the two germline ends. Germline V lookup: CDR1 SGDLS, CDR2 YYNGEE. This CDR3 spans 15 amino acids. The CDR3 is CASSVDTGTVPVAFF. The CDR3 nucleotides are TGTGCCAGCAGCGTAGACACAGGGACGGTCCCCGTGGCTTTCTTT.

The V gene is TRBV29-1, the J gene TRBJ1-2, with 7 nucleotides matching TRBD1. Germline lookup yields CDR1 SQVTM and CDR2 ANQGSEA. Germline trimming cut 4 bases from V and 3 bases from J; bases unmatched to any gene: 5. The CDR3 is 13 residues long. CDR3 coding DNA: TGCAGCGTTGCTGAAGGGGGCGACTATGGCTACACCTTC. This sequence encodes CSVAEGGDYGYTF.

This chain connects TRBV5-1 to TRBJ1-3; TRBD1 might be the D (6 bases). The V gene lost 4 bases and the J gene lost 3 bases, with 11 bases spanning the gap. CDR1 and CDR2 (germline): SGHRS, YFSETQ. The CDR3 has 14 amino acids. CDR3 DNA sequence: TGCGCCAGCAGCCCGGGACACCGTGGAAACACCATATATTTT. This gives the protein CASSPGHRGNTIYF.